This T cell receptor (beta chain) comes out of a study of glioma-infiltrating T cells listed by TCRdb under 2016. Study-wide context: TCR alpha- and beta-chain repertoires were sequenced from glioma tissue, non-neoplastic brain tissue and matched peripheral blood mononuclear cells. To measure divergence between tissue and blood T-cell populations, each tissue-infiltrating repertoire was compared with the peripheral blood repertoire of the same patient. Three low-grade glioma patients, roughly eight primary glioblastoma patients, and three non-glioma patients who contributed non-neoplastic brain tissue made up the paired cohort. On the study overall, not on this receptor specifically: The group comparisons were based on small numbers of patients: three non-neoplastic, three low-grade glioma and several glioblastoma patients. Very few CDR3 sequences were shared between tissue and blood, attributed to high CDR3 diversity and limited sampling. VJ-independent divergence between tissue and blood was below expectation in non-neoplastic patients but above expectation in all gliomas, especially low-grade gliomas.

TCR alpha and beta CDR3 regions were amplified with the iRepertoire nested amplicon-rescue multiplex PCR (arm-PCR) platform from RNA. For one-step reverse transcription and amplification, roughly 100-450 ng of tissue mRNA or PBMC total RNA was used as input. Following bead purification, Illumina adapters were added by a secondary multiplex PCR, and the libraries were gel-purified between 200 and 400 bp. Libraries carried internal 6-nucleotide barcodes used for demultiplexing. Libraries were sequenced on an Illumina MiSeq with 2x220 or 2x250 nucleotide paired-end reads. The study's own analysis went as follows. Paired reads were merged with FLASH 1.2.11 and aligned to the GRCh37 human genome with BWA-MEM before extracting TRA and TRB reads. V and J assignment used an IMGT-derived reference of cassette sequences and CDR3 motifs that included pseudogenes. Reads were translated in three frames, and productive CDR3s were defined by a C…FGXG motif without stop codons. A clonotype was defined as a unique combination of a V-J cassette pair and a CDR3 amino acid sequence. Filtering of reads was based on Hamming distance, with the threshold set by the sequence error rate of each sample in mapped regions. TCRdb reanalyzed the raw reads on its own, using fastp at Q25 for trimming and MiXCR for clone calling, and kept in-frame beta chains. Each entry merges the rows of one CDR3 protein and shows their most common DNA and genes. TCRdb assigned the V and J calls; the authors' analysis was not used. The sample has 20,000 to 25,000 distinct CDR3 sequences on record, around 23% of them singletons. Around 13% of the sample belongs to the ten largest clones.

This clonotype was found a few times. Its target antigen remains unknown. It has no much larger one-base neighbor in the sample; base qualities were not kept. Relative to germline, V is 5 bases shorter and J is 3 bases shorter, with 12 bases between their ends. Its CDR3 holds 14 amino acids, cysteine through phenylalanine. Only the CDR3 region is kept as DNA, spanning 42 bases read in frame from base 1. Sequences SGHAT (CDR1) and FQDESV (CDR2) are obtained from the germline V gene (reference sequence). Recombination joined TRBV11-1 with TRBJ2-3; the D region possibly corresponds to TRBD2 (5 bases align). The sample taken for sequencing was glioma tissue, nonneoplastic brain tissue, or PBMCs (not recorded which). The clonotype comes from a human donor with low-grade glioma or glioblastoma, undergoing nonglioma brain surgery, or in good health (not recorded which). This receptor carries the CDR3 CASSPSEGTDTQYF. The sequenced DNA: TGTGCCAGCAGCCCGAGCGAGGGAACAGATACGCAGTATTTT. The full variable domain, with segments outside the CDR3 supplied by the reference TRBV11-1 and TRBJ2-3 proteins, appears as EAEVAQSPRYKITEKSQAVAFWCDPISGHATLYWYRQILGQGPELLVQFQDESVVDDSQLPKDRFSAERLKGVDSTLKIQPAELGDSAMYLCASSPSEGTDTQYFGPGTRLTVL.